These T cell receptor beta chains were read from a single sample in a study of cytomegalovirus exposure and HLA in healthy donors. Some clones are missing from TCRdb's copy, which holds only in-frame ones; the method was immunoSEQ multiplex PCR. The sample shows 100,000 to 150,000 clones, 80% of them seen only once. The material sequenced was PBMCs. The receptors derive from a female donor in good health and CMV-seronegative. The CDR3 runs from the conserved cysteine through the conserved F or W. Fields, in order: J gene, V gene, D gene, CDR3 DNA, CDR3 protein. D genes are given only for firm matches.

j_call: TRBJ2-7
v_call: TRBV11-2
d_call: TRBD2
cdr3_nt: TGTGCCAGCAGCCGCGTAGCGGGAGAGGCGTACGAGCAGTACTTC
cdr3_aa: CASSRVAGEAYEQYF

j_call: TRBJ1-4
v_call: TRBV7-2
d_call: TRBD1
cdr3_nt: TGTGCCAGCAGCGTAACACAGGGGCAAAAACTGTTTTTT
cdr3_aa: CASSVTQGQKLFF

j_call: TRBJ2-7
v_call: TRBV10-1
d_call: TRBD2
cdr3_nt: TGCGCCAGCAGTAGCGGGGACTACGAGCAGTACTTC
cdr3_aa: CASSSGDYEQYF

j_call: TRBJ2-7
v_call: TRBV7-9
d_call: NA
cdr3_nt: TGTGCCAGCAGCTTACTGTACGAGCAGTACTTC
cdr3_aa: CASSLLYEQYF

j_call: TRBJ2-3
v_call: TRBV9
d_call: NA
cdr3_nt: TGTGCCAGCAGCGTAAGCCAGGCCCTAGATACGCAGTATTTT
cdr3_aa: CASSVSQALDTQYF

j_call: TRBJ2-1
v_call: TRBV9
d_call: TRBD1
cdr3_nt: TGTGCCAGCAGCCCCCCCCGGGGGACAGGGAGTTCGTATGAGCAGTTCTTC
cdr3_aa: CASSPPRGTGSSYEQFF

j_call: TRBJ2-1
v_call: TRBV15
d_call: TRBD1
cdr3_nt: TGTGCCACCGCCACTGGACAGGATTTTTACAATGAGCAGTTCTTC
cdr3_aa: CATATGQDFYNEQFF

j_call: TRBJ2-3
v_call: TRBV30
d_call: TRBD2
cdr3_nt: TGTGCCTGGAGTGTACTAGCGGGAGCAGATACGCAGTATTTT
cdr3_aa: CAWSVLAGADTQYF

j_call: TRBJ2-1
v_call: TRBV27
d_call: TRBD2
cdr3_nt: TGTGCCAGCAGTCCCGGGACTACACGCAATGAGCAGTTCTTC
cdr3_aa: CASSPGTTRNEQFF

j_call: TRBJ2-7
v_call: TRBV11-2
d_call: TRBD2
cdr3_nt: TGTGCCAGCAGTCGTGCGGGACTAGCGGATTACGAGCAGTACTTC
cdr3_aa: CASSRAGLADYEQYF

j_call: TRBJ2-7
v_call: TRBV14
d_call: TRBD1
cdr3_nt: TGTGCCAGCAGCCCCACAAGATCCGGACGGGTGGGGGACAGACCCTACGAGCAGTACTTC
cdr3_aa: CASSPTRSGRVGDRPYEQYF

j_call: TRBJ2-3
v_call: TRBV27
d_call: TRBD2
cdr3_nt: TGTGCCAGCAGCCCAGACACCGGGACTAGCGGACTCTCCACAGATACGCAGTATTTT
cdr3_aa: CASSPDTGTSGLSTDTQYF